A selection of T cell receptor beta chains follows, all from one sample in a study of PD-1 blockade in classical Hodgkin lymphoma. Libraries were prepared by immunoSEQ multiplex PCR; TCRdb keeps only in-frame clonotypes and omits some of them. The sample holds 15,000 to 20,000 clones, 70% seen once. The material sequenced was CD4+ T cells from blood, taken before the fourth cycle of nivolumab. The receptor set was obtained from a human donor with classical Hodgkin lymphoma. The conserved cysteine and the conserved F or W are not part of the CDR3 here. Fields, in order: J gene, V gene, CDR3 protein.

TRBJ2-1 TRBV11-3 ASSLGGGAYNEQF
TRBJ1-1 TRBV6-5 ASSYSRNTEAF
TRBJ1-1 TRBV30 AWNSRGLVNTEAF
TRBJ2-7 TRBV7-2 ASSQAGTSYYEQY
TRBJ2-7 TRBV11-3 ASSFRTASSYEQY
TRBJ1-1 TRBV5-5 ASSLDRGNTEAF
TRBJ1-5 TRBV7-2 ASSFLNQPQH
TRBJ2-7 TRBV19 ASSIGLAGVSEQY
TRBJ1-5 TRBV5-1 ASSLEGTGIGNQPQH
TRBJ2-1 TRBV27 ASSDGRLAGWYEQF
TRBJ1-2 TRBV5-6 ASSFGQGLGGYT
TRBJ2-2 TRBV5-1 ASSLQGANTGELF
TRBJ1-5 TRBV19 ASSTVWPSNQPQH
TRBJ2-7 TRBV10-3 AIGWTSGSSYEQY
TRBJ1-1 TRBV21-1 ATKPRTANTEAF
TRBJ1-2 TRBV5-1 ASSGQGGNYGYT
TRBJ2-5 TRBV18 ASSPPGDYKTQY
TRBJ1-5 TRBV30 AWTKPTGSSWQPQH